Sequencing of this T cell receptor beta chain was carried out in a study of preoperative IRX-2 immunotherapy in early breast cancer. Clones were read by immunoSEQ multiplex PCR, and TCRdb kept only the in-frame ones, dropping some. This table holds approximately 3,600 clones, 60% to 80% found once. Indicated treatment: preoperative locoregional IRX-2 cytokine immunotherapy. This phase Ib study tested locoregional IRX-2 cytokine immunotherapy given before surgery. For this clone: An end of the junction does not agree with germline; a read error may underlie this.

The sequences come from tumor tissue, collected after IRX-2 immunotherapy. The TCR sequence derives from a human donor with breast cancer.

CDR3 sequence (DNA): TGTGCCATCAGTTTGGACAGGGTGCACACCGGGGAGCTGTTTTTT. This codes for CAISLDRVHTGELFF. The chain has TRBV6-7 and TRBJ2-2, with 8 bases lining up with TRBD1. TRBV6-7 is noted as an ORF with a role that remains uncertain. The CDR3 length is 15 residues.